This TCR beta chain is from a study of blood T cell repertoires in COVID-19. Study overall: Sites across the United States, Italy and Spain contributed samples from acute and convalescent COVID-19. From T cells, B-cell-depleted T cells, or PBMCs came the material, which was cDNA or gDNA.

Authors' methods: For nucleated cells, counts were estimated from reference gene primer amplification. Sequenced by immunoSEQ multiplex PCR; TCRdb stores in-frame clones only, minus some. V and J calls and clone size are those listed in that table; D and trimming were worked out from the DNA. The sample contains 60,000 or so clones, roughly nine tenths of which appear only once. The sequence derives from a man in his 60s with acute or convalescent COVID-19. The specimen was peripheral blood.

This chain's CDR3 is CASSQPDGDEQYF. The CDR3 nucleotides are TGCGCCAGCAGCCAGCCTGACGGGGACGAGCAGTACTTC. The chain has TRBV4-1 and TRBJ2-7; possible D gene TRBD2, 5 bases. Germline V gene sequence: CDR1 MGHRA, CDR2 YSYEKL. The CDR3 totals 13 residues. Trimming stripped 3 bases from V and 5 bases from J, with 11 bases between.